This T cell receptor beta chain was documented in a study of shared clonotypes between healthy human individuals. At the level of the study: Three CD4 naive, three CD4 memory, two CD8 naive and one CD8 memory plate were used per donor.

Study outcomes and limitations: Estimated richness values were generally larger in naive subsets than in memory subsets. The four-donor shared clonotypes exceeded non-shared clonotypes in generation probability, with non-shared ones scoring lower.

The V end lost 4 bases, the J end lost 5 bases, and 17 bases lay between the germline ends. The CDR3 runs to 16 residues. Germline CDR1 is MNHEY and CDR2 is SVGAGI. An even split of each subset's genomic DNA across several immunoSEQ plates was performed. Some clones are missing from TCRdb's copy, which holds only in-frame ones; the method was immunoSEQ multiplex PCR. Of under 1,100,000 clones in the sample, about three quarters were seen once. Of note for this clone: The antigen remains undetermined.

J is TRBJ2-2 and V is TRBV6-5, with D perhaps TRBD2 (5 bases). The receptor was derived from a man younger than 35 in good health. The specimen sequenced was memory CD4+ T cells sorted from blood. The subset: CD45RA-negative fraction. The CDR3 loop is CASSSRSEGRTGELFF. CDR3 sequence (DNA): TGTGCCAGCAGTTCTCGTAGCGAAGGTCGGACCGGGGAGCTGTTTTTT.